This TCR beta chain was captured in a study of T cell repertoires in MIS-A myocarditis. This clone was observed a single time. This CDR3 has 15 residues. Germline-derived CDR1 and CDR2 are SGHTA and FQGTGA. V lost 1 base and J lost 7, with 15 bases in between. Repertoires were generated with immunoSEQ multiplex PCR, while TCRdb's copy carries only in-frame clones and drops some. The sample has around 6,100 clones; about four fifths are singletons. The rearrangement links TRBV7-3 to TRBJ2-3, with a tentative D call TRBD2 (6 bases). The sequencing sample was made of right inferior lung lobe tissue obtained at autopsy. This receptor was obtained from a man in his late teens or twenties with fulminant myocarditis from multisystem inflammatory syndrome in adults (MIS-A) after COVID-19. CDR3 DNA: TGTGCCAGCAGCTTAAAGGTCGGGAGCCAGTATACGCAGTATTTT. Residues: CASSLKVGSQYTQYF.